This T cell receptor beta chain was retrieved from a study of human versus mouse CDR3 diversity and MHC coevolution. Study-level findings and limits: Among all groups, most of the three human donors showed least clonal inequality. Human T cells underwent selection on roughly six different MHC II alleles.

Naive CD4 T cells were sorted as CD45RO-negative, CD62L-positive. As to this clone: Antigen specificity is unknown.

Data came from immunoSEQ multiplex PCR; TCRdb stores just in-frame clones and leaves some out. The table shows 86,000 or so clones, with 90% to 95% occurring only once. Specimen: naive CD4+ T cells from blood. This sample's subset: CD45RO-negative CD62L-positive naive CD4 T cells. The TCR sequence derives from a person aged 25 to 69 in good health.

DNA of the CDR3: TGCGCCAGCAGCTTGGCCGGGACAGGGTTTAGGGTAACCGAGCAGTACTTC. This translates into CASSLAGTGFRVTEQYF. The chain links TRBV5-1 to TRBJ2-7, with TRBD1 identical over 9 bases. The CDR3 sequence is 17 residues long. Germline values: CDR1 SGHRS, CDR2 YFSETQ. V lost 0 bases to trimming and J lost 6 bases; unmatched junction nucleotides: 13.